This is a list of T cell receptor beta chains from one sample in a study of blood T cell repertoires in COVID-19. Here immunoSEQ multiplex PCR was the method, and the copy in TCRdb shows in-frame clones only, minus some. This sample has under 45,000 clones, with approximately 80% found just once. Sequenced sample: peripheral blood. All receptors derive from a man between 60 and 75 years old with active COVID-19. Each CDR3 is given with its conserved first and last residue. A D gene is named only where the DNA matches it firmly. Expanded clones get a size class; other rows say once, few or many, or leave the size out.

.,TRBJ2-3,TRBV7-7,TRBD2,CASSQGTSGGTDTQYF,TGTGCTAGCAGCCAAGGGACTAGCGGGGGCACAGATACGCAGTATTTT
few,TRBJ1-1,TRBV7-8,.,CASSRAAFVAEAFF,TGTGCCAGCAGCCGAGCCGCGTTTGTCGCTGAAGCTTTCTTT
once,TRBJ2-7,TRBV19,TRBD1,CASSIRGQGYEQYF,TGTGCCAGTAGTATCCGGGGACAGGGGTACGAGCAGTACTTC
once,TRBJ2-7,TRBV21-1,.,CASYATGSSYEQYF,TGTGCCAGCTACGCCACAGGGTCGTCCTACGAGCAGTACTTC
.,TRBJ2-7,TRBV14,.,CASSLNRASYEQYF,TGTGCCAGCAGTCTAAACAGGGCGTCCTACGAGCAGTACTTC
few,TRBJ1-2,TRBV12-3/TRBV12-4,.,CASGHQGYGYTF,TGTGCCAGCGGGCATCAGGGTTATGGCTACACCTTC
.,TRBJ1-5,TRBV5-1,TRBD1,CASSQTGGNQPQHF,TGCGCCAGCAGCCAAACAGGGGGCAATCAGCCCCAGCATTTT
.,TRBJ2-6,TRBV10-3,TRBD2,CAISPGREPGANVLTF,TGTGCCATCAGCCCCGGGAGGGAACCTGGGGCCAACGTCCTGACTTTC
.,TRBJ2-1,TRBV4-1,TRBD2,CASSQTSGGYNEQFF,TGCGCCAGCAGCCAGACTAGCGGGGGGTACAATGAGCAGTTCTTC
.,TRBJ1-2,TRBV25-1,TRBD1,CASSEDRVGDYWGYTF,TGTGCCAGCAGTGAGGACAGGGTGGGGGACTATTGGGGCTACACCTTC
few,TRBJ2-5,TRBV6-5,TRBD1,CASSSLGTGRETQYF,TGTGCCAGCAGTTCCCTAGGGACAGGTAGAGAGACCCAGTACTTC
.,TRBJ1-2,TRBV25-1,.,CASSEADGYTF,TGTGCCAGCAGTGAGGCGGATGGCTACACCTTC
.,TRBJ1-5,TRBV19,.,CASSIDAGGGQPQHF,TGTGCCAGTAGTATAGATGCGGGGGGCGGTCAGCCCCAGCATTTT
.,TRBJ2-7,TRBV30,.,CAWGPDRYEQYF,TGTGCCTGGGGCCCCGACAGATACGAGCAGTACTTC
.,TRBJ2-5,TRBV27,TRBD1,CASSNLDREETQYF,TGTGCCAGCAGTAACCTGGACAGGGAAGAGACCCAGTACTTC
.,TRBJ2-1,TRBV5-8,TRBD2,CASSLGGGVYNEQFF,TGTGCCAGCAGCTTGGGCGGGGGGGTATACAATGAGCAGTTCTTC
.,TRBJ1-4,TRBV6-6,.,CASRSNEKLFF,TGTGCTTCGAGGTCTAATGAAAAACTGTTTTTT
.,TRBJ2-1,TRBV20-1,TRBD2,CSERGGNEQFF,TGCAGTGAGCGGGGGGGCAATGAGCAGTTCTTC
.,TRBJ2-3,TRBV7-4,.,CASSSELGQATDTQYF,TGTGCCAGCAGCTCCGAACTAGGGCAGGCGACAGATACGCAGTATTTT
.,TRBJ1-1,TRBV7-9,TRBD1,CASSSSLGSGGYENTEAFF,TGTGCCAGCAGCTCTAGCTTGGGGTCAGGGGGATATGAGAACACTGAAGCTTTCTTT
.,TRBJ2-7,TRBV10-3,TRBD1,CATLQQGAYEQYF,TGTGCCACCTTACAACAGGGGGCCTACGAGCAGTACTTC
.,TRBJ2-1,TRBV5-4,TRBD2,CASSPPSGVYYNEQFF,TGTGCCAGCAGCCCCCCTAGCGGGGTTTATTACAATGAGCAGTTCTTC
.,TRBJ2-5,TRBV9,TRBD2,CASSPPGLAGGQETQYF,TGTGCCAGCAGCCCGCCGGGACTAGCGGGGGGCCAAGAGACCCAGTACTTC
.,TRBJ1-1,TRBV5-6,.,CASSSWTEWNTEAFF,TGTGCCAGCAGCTCTTGGACAGAATGGAACACTGAAGCTTTCTTT